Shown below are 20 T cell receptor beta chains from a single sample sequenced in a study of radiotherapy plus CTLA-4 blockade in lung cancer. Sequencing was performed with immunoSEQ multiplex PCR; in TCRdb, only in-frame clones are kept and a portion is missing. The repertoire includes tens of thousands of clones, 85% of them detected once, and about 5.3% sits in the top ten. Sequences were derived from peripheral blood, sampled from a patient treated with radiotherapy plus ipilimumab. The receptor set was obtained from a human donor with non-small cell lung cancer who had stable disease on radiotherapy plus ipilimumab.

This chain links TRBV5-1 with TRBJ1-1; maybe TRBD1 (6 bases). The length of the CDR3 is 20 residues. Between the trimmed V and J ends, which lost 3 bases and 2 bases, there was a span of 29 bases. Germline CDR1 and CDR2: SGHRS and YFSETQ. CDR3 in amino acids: CASSSGGWGRGHLSNTEAFF. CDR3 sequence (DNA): TGCGCCAGCAGCTCAGGTGGATGGGGCAGGGGACATCTTAGCAACACTGAAGCTTTCTTT.

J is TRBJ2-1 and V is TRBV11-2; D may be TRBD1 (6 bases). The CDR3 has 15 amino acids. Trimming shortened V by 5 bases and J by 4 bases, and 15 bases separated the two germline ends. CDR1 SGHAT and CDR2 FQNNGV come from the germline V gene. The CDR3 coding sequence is TGTGCCAGCAGCCCCGGGCAGGGGAATTACAATGAGCAGTTCTTC. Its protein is CASSPGQGNYNEQFF. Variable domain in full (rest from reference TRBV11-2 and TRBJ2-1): EAGVAQSPRYKIIEKRQSVAFWCNPISGHATLYWYQQILGQGPKLLIQFQNNGVVDDSQLPKDRFSAERLKGVDSTLKIQPAKLEDSAVYLCASSPGQGNYNEQFFGPGTRLTVL.

The CDR3 DNA follows: TGTGCCAGTAGTACCCTAGCGGGAGTGAACACCGGGGAGCTGTTTTTT. It encodes CASSTLAGVNTGELFF. The chain couples TRBV19 to TRBJ2-2, with 10 bases that match TRBD2. The V segment lost 4 bases and the J segment 1 base; nucleotides outside the gene matches: 3. CDR3 length: 16 residues. Germline assignment: CDR1 LNHDA and CDR2 SQIVND (reference sequence).

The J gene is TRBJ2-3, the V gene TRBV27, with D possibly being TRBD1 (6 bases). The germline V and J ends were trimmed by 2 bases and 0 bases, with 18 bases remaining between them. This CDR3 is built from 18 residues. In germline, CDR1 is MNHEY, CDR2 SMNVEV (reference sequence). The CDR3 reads CASSLRGTDVSSTDTQYF. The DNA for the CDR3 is TGTGCCAGCAGTTTAAGGGGGACGGATGTTTCTAGCACAGATACGCAGTATTTT.

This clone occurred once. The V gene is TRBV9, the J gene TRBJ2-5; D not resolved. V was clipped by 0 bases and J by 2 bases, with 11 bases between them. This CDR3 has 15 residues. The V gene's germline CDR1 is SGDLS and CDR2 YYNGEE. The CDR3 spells CASSVGRAPQETQYF. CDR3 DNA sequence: TGTGCCAGCAGCGTAGGACGAGCGCCTCAAGAGACCCAGTACTTC.

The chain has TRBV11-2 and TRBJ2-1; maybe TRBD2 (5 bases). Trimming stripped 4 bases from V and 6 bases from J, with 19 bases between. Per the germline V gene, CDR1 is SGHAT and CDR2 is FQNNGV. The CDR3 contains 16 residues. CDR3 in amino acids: CASSSFTRAGRNEQFF. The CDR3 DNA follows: TGTGCCAGCAGCTCCTTCACTAGGGCGGGTCGCAATGAGCAGTTCTTC.

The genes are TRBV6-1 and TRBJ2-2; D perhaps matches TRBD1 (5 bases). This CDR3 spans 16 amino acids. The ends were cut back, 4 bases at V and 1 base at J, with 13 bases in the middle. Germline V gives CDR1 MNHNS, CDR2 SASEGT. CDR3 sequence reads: CASSVSPTGNTGELFF. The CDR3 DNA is TGTGCCAGCAGTGTTTCACCTACAGGGAACACCGGGGAGCTGTTTTTT.

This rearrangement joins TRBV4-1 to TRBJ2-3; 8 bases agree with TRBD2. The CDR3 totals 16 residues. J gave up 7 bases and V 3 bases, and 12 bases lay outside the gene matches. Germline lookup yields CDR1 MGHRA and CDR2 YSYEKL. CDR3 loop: CASSQGLDPTRYTQYF. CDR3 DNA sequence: TGCGCCAGCAGCCAGGGACTAGACCCCACTAGGTATACGCAGTATTTT.

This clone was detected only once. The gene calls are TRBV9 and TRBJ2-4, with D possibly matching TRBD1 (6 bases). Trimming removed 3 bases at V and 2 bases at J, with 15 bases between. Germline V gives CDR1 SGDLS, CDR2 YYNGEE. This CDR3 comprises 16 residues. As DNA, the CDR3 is TGTGCCAGCAGCGCTAGCCCAGGGGTCACCAAAAACATTCAGTACTTC. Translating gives CASSASPGVTKNIQYF.

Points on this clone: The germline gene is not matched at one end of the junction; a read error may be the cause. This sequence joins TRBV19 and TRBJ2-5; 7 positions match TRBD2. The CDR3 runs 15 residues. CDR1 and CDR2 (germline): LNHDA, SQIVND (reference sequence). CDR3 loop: CASSTSLGGQEAQYF. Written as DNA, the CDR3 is TGTGCCAGTAGCACCTCTCTGGGAGGGCAAGAGGCCCAGTACTTC. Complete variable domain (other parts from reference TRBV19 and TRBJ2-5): DGGITQSPKYLFRKEGQNVTLSCEQNLNHDAMYWYRQDPGQGLRLIYYSQIVNDFQKGDIAEGYSVSREKKESFPLTVTSAQKNPTAFYLCASSTSLGGQEAQYFGPGTRLLVL.

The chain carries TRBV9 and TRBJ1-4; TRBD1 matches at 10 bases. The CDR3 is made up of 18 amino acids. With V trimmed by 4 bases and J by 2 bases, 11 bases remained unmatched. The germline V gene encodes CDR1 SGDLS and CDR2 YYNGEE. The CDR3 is CASSHDRGHSRTNEKLFF. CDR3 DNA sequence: TGTGCCAGCAGCCACGACAGGGGGCATAGTCGGACTAATGAAAAACTGTTTTTT.

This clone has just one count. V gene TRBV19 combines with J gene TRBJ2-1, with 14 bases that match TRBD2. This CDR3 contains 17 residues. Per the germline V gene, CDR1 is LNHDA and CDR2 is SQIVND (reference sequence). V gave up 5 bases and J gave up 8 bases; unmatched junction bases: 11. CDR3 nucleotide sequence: TGTGCCAGTAGTGTCACCGGGACTAGCGGGAGTAAGTATGAGCAGTTCTTC. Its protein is CASSVTGTSGSKYEQFF.

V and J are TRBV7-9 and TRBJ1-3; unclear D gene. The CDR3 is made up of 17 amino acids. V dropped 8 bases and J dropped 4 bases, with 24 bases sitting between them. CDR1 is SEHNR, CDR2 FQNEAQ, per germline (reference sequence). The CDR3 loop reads CASASPHSRIAGNTIYF. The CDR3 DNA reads TGTGCCAGCGCCTCGCCCCATTCGAGGATAGCGGGAAACACCATATATTTT.

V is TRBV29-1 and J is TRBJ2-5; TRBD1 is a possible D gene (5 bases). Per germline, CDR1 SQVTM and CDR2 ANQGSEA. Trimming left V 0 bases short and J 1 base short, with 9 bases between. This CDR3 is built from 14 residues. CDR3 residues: CSVEDNTGQETQYF. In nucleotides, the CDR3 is TGCAGCGTTGAAGATAATACAGGCCAAGAGACCCAGTACTTC.

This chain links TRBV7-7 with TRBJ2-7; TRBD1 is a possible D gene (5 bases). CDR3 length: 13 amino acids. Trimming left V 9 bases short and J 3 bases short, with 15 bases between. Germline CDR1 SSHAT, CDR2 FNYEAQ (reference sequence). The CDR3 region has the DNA TGTGCCAGTCCTACGCCTCAGGGCTACGAGCAGTACTTC. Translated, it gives CASPTPQGYEQYF. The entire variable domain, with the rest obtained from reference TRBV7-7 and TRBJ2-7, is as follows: GAGVSQSPRYKVTKRGQDVTLRCDPISSHATLYWYQQALGQGPEFLTYFNYEAQPDKSGLPSDRFSAERPEGSISTLTIQRTEQRDSAMYRCASPTPQGYEQYFGPGTRLTVT.

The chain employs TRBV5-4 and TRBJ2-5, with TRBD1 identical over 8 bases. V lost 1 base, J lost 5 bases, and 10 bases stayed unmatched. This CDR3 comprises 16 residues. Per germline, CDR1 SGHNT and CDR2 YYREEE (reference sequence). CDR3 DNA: TGTGCCAGCAGCTTGATACAGGGGGGACGGGGGGAGACCCAGTACTTC. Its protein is CASSLIQGGRGETQYF.

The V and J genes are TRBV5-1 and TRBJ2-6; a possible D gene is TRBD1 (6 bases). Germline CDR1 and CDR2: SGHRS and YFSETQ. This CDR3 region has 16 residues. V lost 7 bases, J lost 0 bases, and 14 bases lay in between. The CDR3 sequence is CASVRDTNSGANVLTF. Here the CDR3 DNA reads TGCGCCAGCGTCCGGGACACCAACTCTGGGGCCAACGTCCTGACTTTC. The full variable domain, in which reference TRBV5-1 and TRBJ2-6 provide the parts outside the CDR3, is KAGVTQTPRYLIKTRGQQVTLSCSPISGHRSVSWYQQTPGQGLQFLFEYFSETQRNKGNFPGRFSGRQFSNSRSEMNVSTLELGDSALYLCASVRDTNSGANVLTFGAGSRLTVL.

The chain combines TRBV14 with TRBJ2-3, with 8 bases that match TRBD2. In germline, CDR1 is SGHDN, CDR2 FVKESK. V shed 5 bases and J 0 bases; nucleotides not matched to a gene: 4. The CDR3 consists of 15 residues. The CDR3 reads CASSAGTSSTDTQYF. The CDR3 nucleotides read TGTGCCAGCAGCGCCGGGACTAGTAGCACAGATACGCAGTATTTT.

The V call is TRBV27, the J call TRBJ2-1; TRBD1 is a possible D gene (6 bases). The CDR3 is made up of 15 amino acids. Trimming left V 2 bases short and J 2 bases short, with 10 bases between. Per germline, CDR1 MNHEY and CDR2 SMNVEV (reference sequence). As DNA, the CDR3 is TGTGCCAGCAGTTTAGGGGGCCCCCCCTACAATGAGCAGTTCTTC. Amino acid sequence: CASSLGGPPYNEQFF.

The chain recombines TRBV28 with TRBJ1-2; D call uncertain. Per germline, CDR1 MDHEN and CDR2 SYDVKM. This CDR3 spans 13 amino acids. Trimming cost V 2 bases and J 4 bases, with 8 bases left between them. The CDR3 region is CASSLGQVYGYTF. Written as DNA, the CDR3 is TGTGCCAGCAGTTTAGGCCAGGTCTATGGCTACACCTTC.